This T cell receptor beta chain is from a study of blood T cell repertoires in COVID-19 (dated by TCRdb to about 2020). Looking at the study overall: Samples from collaborators originated in the United States, Italy and Spain and spanned both the acute and convalescent phases of COVID-19. Where available, HLA class I and class II types were obtained from metadata supplied by the sample provider rather than from assay-based typing. Subjects who had been exposed to COVID-19, were actively infected with it, or had recovered from it provided the deeply sampled blood TCRbeta repertoires that made up the dataset. The samples were drawn from the first 160 participants of the ongoing ImmuneRACE study and from 1,254 subjects provided by 6 global collaborators. The sample metadata nearly always contained a de-identified subject ID, COVID-19 status, age in years and sex. A freely available public database, intended as a resource for researchers studying the immune response to SARS-CoV-2, is where the repertoires were released. The material from the prospective study consisted of cDNA or gDNA derived from T cells, B-cell-depleted T cells, or PBMCs.

Broad study findings and their caveats: The quantity of clinical and demographic metadata differed by source and by participant and was supplied without curation.

TCRbeta CDR3 regions were amplified from genomic DNA using the immunoSEQ Assay, a bias-controlled multiplex PCR. The study's processing was this. Nucleated cell counts per sample were estimated from amplification of reference gene primers within the assay. Sequence reads were collapsed and filtered to measure the absolute abundance of every unique TCRbeta CDR3 rearrangement. For each sample, productive Simpson clonality was calculated by taking the square root of Simpson's diversity index across productive rearrangements. Here the immuneACCESS table is served through TCRdb, limited to in-frame sequences with V and J called. Missing clones are a known gap in these copies; in checked studies unresolved V genes cover under half, and the rest lacks a known reason. Clone size and the V and J calls come from that table; the DNA yielded D and trimming. This sample lists over 250,000 clones; roughly nine tenths were detected once. Clones ranked in the top ten supply 4% of the sample.

To note about this clone: The specificity of this receptor is unknown. No much larger clone exists at a distance of one base, and base qualities are not known.

A second Seattle source provided samples from volunteer blood donors who had recovered from COVID-19. Each collaborating institution followed its own protocols to collect whole blood in K2EDTA tubes. For TCRbeta analysis, collaborator samples were shipped as frozen whole blood, as isolated PBMCs, or as DNA extracted from either sample type. The source material was peripheral blood. This receptor was taken from a man aged 55 to 69 who had recovered from COVID-19.

The DNA sequence is TGTGCCAGCAGCCTAATCGCGCGGGGGCGCTGGGGTGAAAAACTGTTTTTT. The translation is CASSLIARGRWGEKLFF. Rearrangement joined TRBV6-2 or TRBV6-3 to TRBJ1-4, and perhaps TRBD1 as D gene, on 6 matching bases. V and J lose 6 bases and 7 bases, and a span of 24 bases separates them. CDR1 MNHEY and CDR2 SVGEGT were looked up in the germline V gene. From the cysteine up to the phenylalanine, the CDR3 has a length of 17 residues. Here the CDR3 DNA is all that survives: 51 bases in frame from base 1.